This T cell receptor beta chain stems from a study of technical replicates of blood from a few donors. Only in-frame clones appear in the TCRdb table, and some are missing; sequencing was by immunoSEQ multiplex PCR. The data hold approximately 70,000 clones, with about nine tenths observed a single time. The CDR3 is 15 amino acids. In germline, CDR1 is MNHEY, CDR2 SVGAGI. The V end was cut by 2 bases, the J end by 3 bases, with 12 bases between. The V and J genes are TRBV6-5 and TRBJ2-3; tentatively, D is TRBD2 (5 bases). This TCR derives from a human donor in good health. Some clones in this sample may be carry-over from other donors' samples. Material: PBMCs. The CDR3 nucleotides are TGTGCCAGCAGTTACGACGGAGGCGTAACAGATACGCAGTATTTT. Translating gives CASSYDGGVTDTQYF.